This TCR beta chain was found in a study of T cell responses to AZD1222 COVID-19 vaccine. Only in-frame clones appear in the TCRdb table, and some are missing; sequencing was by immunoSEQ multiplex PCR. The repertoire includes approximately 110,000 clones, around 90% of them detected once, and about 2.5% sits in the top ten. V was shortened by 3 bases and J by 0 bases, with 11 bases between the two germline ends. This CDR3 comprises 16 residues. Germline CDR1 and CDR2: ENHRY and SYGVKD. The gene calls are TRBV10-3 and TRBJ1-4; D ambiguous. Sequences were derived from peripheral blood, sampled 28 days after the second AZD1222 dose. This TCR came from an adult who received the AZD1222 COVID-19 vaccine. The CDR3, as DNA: TGTGCCATCAGTGAAATTATCACTGCAACTAATGAAAAACTGTTTTTT. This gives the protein CAISEIITATNEKLFF.